The 13 T cell receptor beta chains reported below all come from one sample, sequenced in a study of tumor-infiltrating lymphocytes in primary liver carcinoma. For blood RNA, unsorted whole blood served as the source, and germline DNA was extracted too. With 500 ng total RNA as template and a constant-region primer, TCR beta cDNA was made. The TCR beta library was amplified through three nested multiplex PCR rounds in a modified ARM-PCR procedure. In the first two PCR rounds, TRBV1-TRBV30 forward primers were paired with a C-beta reverse primer, and each round lasted about 9 cycles. One entry per CDR3 protein, called by TCRdb with MiXCR from the multiplex PCR reads. The sample consists of almost 200,000 distinct CDR3 sequences, around 60% of them appearing once. Sequenced material: peripheral blood. The receptors were gathered from a woman aged 55-70 years with primary liver carcinoma and hepatitis B virus infection.

Remarks on this clonotype: The junction departs from germline at one end; a sequencing error may be responsible. CDR3 coding DNA: TGTGCCAGCAGCTGGGGTAAAAGGACAGGTTACAGTGAGCAGTCCTTC. Its protein is CASSWGKRTGYSEQSF. The rearrangement uses TRBV11-3 and TRBJ2-1; TRBD1 matches 7 bases. Germline V gene sequence: CDR1 SGHNT, CDR2 YENEEA. This CDR3 has 16 residues.

This clonotype was seen once. The V gene is TRBV10-3, the J gene TRBJ2-7, with D tentatively TRBD1 (6 bases). This CDR3 contains 20 residues. Germline assignment: CDR1 ENHRY and CDR2 SYGVKD. V gave up 6 bases and J gave up 2 bases, with 32 bases separating them. CDR3 in amino acids: CAIRHAPGTRGTADPYEQYF. As DNA, the CDR3 is TGTGCCATCAGGCATGCGCCCGGGACAAGGGGTACGGCGGACCCCTACGAGCAGTACTTC.

On this clonotype itself: A read error is possible here, since a much larger clone lies one base away. V usage is TRBV25-1 and J usage is TRBJ2-3; 9 bases fit TRBD2. Per the germline V gene, CDR1 is MGHDK and CDR2 is SYGVNS. This CDR3 has 16 amino acids. CDR3 amino acids: CASSDLTSGSIDTQYF. The CDR3 bases are TGTGCCAGCAGTGATTTGACTAGCGGTAGCATAGATACGCAGTATTTT.

In regard to this clonotype: A much larger clone differs by one base, so this may be a read error. Here the CDR3 reads CASMRAGADTQYF. The DNA for the CDR3 is TGTGCCAGCATGAGGGCTGGGGCCGATACGCAGTATTTT. This rearrangement joins TRBV6-6 to TRBJ2-3; D may correspond to TRBD1 or TRBD2 (5 bases each). The CDR3 contains 13 residues. The V end was cut by 7 bases, the J end by 6 bases, with 14 bases between. Per the germline V gene, CDR1 is MNHNY and CDR2 is SVGAGI (reference sequence).

This clonotype was seen a few times. The rearrangement links TRBV7-8 to TRBJ1-4; the match to TRBD1 covers 7 bases. V shed 5 bases, J shed 5 bases, and the junction held 11 bases outside the gene matches. CDR3 size: 16 residues. Germline V gene data show CDR1 as SGHVS and CDR2 as FQNEAQ. Here the CDR3 reads CASSLTPRGQNEKLFF. CDR3 in DNA: TGTGCCAGCAGCCTCACCCCGAGGGGGCAGAATGAAAAACTGTTTTTT.

This clonotype was recorded many times. The chain carries TRBV12-3 or TRBV12-4 and TRBJ1-1, with D perhaps matching TRBD1 (6 bases). V lost 2 bases and J lost 2, with 9 bases in between. The CDR3 is 14 amino acids. CDR3 residues: CASSLRQANTEAFF. For the CDR3, the DNA is TGTGCCAGCAGTTTAAGACAGGCTAACACTGAAGCTTTCTTT.

Of note for this clonotype: This may be a read error, as it is one base from a much larger clone. The V call is TRBV6-2 or TRBV6-3, the J call TRBJ2-1, with D perhaps TRBD2 (5 bases). The CDR3 is 14 residues long. Per the germline V gene, CDR1 is MNHEY and CDR2 is SVGEGT. The chain's CDR3 is CASSQRTGYNEQSF. CDR3 bases: TGTGCCAGCAGCCAAAGGACTGGTTACAATGAGCAGTCCTTC.

This clonotype was found once. Given the absence of the conserved phenylalanine or tryptophan at the CDR3 end, a read error is likely. The CDR3 DNA follows: TGTGCTAGTGGTTCCCCGGGAATGTTAAACATTCAGTACCTC. Encoded protein: CASGSPGMLNIQYL. This chain links TRBV12-5 with TRBJ2-4; weak D call: TRBD2 (5 bases). CDR1 and CDR2 (germline): LGHNT, FRNRAP. The CDR3 consists of 14 residues. Trimming removed 4 bases at V and 6 bases at J, with 13 bases between.

The table lists this clonotype with a few counts. At one end, the junction sequence differs from germline, possibly due to a read error. The CDR3, as DNA: TGTGCCAGTAGCTTAGAAGTCGGTGGGAGGCCCTACGAGCAATACTTC. Translating it yields CASSLEVGGRPYEQYF. The chain couples TRBV7-9 to TRBJ2-7, with a tentative D call TRBD2 (6 bases). The CDR3 spans 16 residues. Germline CDR1 SEHNR, CDR2 FQNEAQ (reference sequence).

This clonotype was picked up many times. The rearrangement links TRBV4-1 to TRBJ2-2; possibly TRBD2 for D (5 bases). The CDR3 extends over 19 amino acids. V was shortened by 6 bases and J by 4 bases, with 27 bases between the two germline ends. CDR1 is MGHRA and CDR2 is YSYEKL in the germline V gene. In nucleotides, the CDR3 is TGCGCCAGCAGTCGCCCGGGGATCGAAGGATCGACCGGCACCGGGGAGCTGTTTTTT. Encoded protein: CASSRPGIEGSTGTGELFF.

Worth noting for this clonotype: This CDR3 is missing its conserved last phenylalanine or tryptophan, likely due to a read error. The genes are TRBV11-1 and TRBJ2-5; 10 bases fit TRBD1. The germline V gene has CDR1 SGHAT and CDR2 FQDESV (reference sequence). CDR3 length: 18 residues. Trimming removed 4 bases from V and 2 bases from J; junction bases left unmatched: 13. For the CDR3, the DNA is TGTGCCAGCAGCTCCTGGGACAGGGGTTTTGAATTACAAGAGACCCAGTACTAC. This translates into CASSSWDRGFELQETQYY.

A note on this clonotype: Because the CDR3 is missing its conserved closing phenylalanine or tryptophan, this is likely a read error. Because the CDR3's place on the DNA is in doubt, the DNA is left out and the CDR3 is given as listed by TCRdb. The V gene is TRBV11-2, the J gene TRBJ2-3; no DNA check was done on the table's D call, TRBD2. CDR1 is SGHAT, CDR2 FQNNGV, per germline. The CDR3 length is 17 residues, termini included. The CDR3 here is CASSPLTGTSHPDTRYI.

Points on this clonotype: Relative to the germline gene, one junction end is altered; a read error may explain this. V and J are TRBV2 and TRBJ2-7; TRBD1 aligns across 7 bases. In germline, CDR1 is SNHLY, CDR2 FYNNEI. The CDR3 has 12 residues. The CDR3 nucleotides read TGTGCCAGCAGTGGACAGGGTTCCGAGCATTACTTC. Residues: CASSGQGSEHYF. The full variable domain, completed using reference TRBV2 and TRBJ2-7, is EPEVTQTPSHQVTQMGQEVILRCVPISNHLYFYWYRQILGQKVEFLVSFYNNEISEKSEIFDDQFSVERPDGSNFTLKIRSTKLEDSAMYFCASSGQGSEHYFGPGTRLTVT.